This TCR beta chain emerged from a study of blood T cell repertoires in COVID-19. Individuals drawn from 20 to 25 US areas were about 18 to 90 years old. Participants' own reports of clinical history determined their cohort assignment. Symptom resolution, clearance, or two negative PCRs marked donors in Cohort 3 as recovered. In the original workflow: Reference gene primers were amplified, and this amplification served to estimate nucleated cell counts. Repertoires were generated with immunoSEQ multiplex PCR, while TCRdb's copy carries only in-frame clones and drops some. The V and J calls and clone size come from that table; D and trimming were worked out from the DNA. Here the sample spans roughly 250,000 clones, under 95% being singletons. V gave up 4 bases and J gave up 10 bases; unmatched junction bases: 6. This CDR3 is built from 14 residues. Germline values: CDR1 LGHDT, CDR2 YNNKEL (reference sequence).

Specimen: PBMCs or T cells enriched from blood (not recorded which). V gene TRBV3-1 (or the pseudogene TRBV3-2) combines with J gene TRBJ1-6, with 8 bases identical to TRBD1. The sequence derives from a woman aged 18 to 35 who had recovered from COVID-19. The CDR3 loop is CASSPGQDSSPLHF. CDR3 sequence (DNA): TGTGCCAGCAGCCCGGGACAGGACTCGTCACCCCTCCACTTT.